The clone carrying this TCR beta chain was counted ten times or more. What it binds is not known. It was by quantitative 5'-RACE with molecular barcodes that TCR beta libraries were made. TCRdb re-called the 5' RACE reads through MiXCR, storing one row per CDR3 protein. Counted here are 85,000 to 100,000 distinct CDR3 sequences, 7.5% to 9% occurring once; the ten biggest clones make up roughly 4.6%. V was pared by 4 bases and J by 3 bases, with 1 base of the junction left unmatched. This CDR3 has 12 amino acids. The germline V gene has CDR1 DFQATT and CDR2 SNEGSKA (reference sequence). The sample comes from a study of CD8 T cells in ankylosing spondylitis. Findings of the study overall: Apparently characteristic of ankylosing spondylitis blood was a TCR beta motif (roughly eight highly homologous variants). Disease-associated clones were CD8+ and fairly uncommon in peripheral blood. Some of the motif variants had earlier been found in reactive arthritis patients' fluid and blood.

The chain carries TRBV20-1 and TRBJ2-5, with 8 bases matching TRBD1. Sequenced: blood, either unsorted or a sorted T cell fraction (not recorded which). The receptor comes from a male donor with ankylosing spondylitis or in good health (not recorded which). The CDR3, as DNA: TGCAGTGCTACGGACAGGGAAGAGACCCAGTACTTC. This sequence encodes CSATDREETQYF.